This T cell receptor beta chain was observed in a study of patients and donors after allogeneic stem cell transplantation. This clonotype has a handful of counts. TCRdb reprocessed the RT-PCR reads with MiXCR, giving one entry per CDR3 protein. The sample includes 90,000 to 120,000 distinct CDR3 sequences, 35% seen only once; the top ten take around 30%. The sequenced sample consisted of blood, either unsorted or a sorted T cell fraction (not recorded which). This sequence was found in a human donor who was either an allogeneic HSCT recipient or a stem cell or donor lymphocyte infusion donor (not recorded which). It is not recorded whose cells these are; they may come from a transplant donor.

CDR3 loop: CASSYSAGQANEKLFF. The CDR3, as DNA: TGTGCCAGCAGTTACTCGGCCGGACAGGCTAATGAAAAACTGTTTTTT. The chain is built from TRBV6-6 and TRBJ1-4; 7 nucleotides agree with TRBD1. CDR1 and CDR2 (germline): MNHNY, SVGAGI (reference sequence). After removal of 0 bases from V and 3 bases from J, the junction contained 4 bases not matched to a gene. The CDR3 runs to 16 residues.